These 17 T cell receptor beta chains were all obtained from the same sample, sequenced in a study of blood T cell repertoires in COVID-19. Produced via immunoSEQ multiplex PCR; TCRdb's table is partial and in-frame only. The data hold under 300,000 clones, with 75% to 90% observed a single time. Sequenced: peripheral blood. Receptors originate from a woman between 55 and 75 years old with active or convalescent COVID-19.

This clone occurred a few times. The chain couples TRBV18 to TRBJ1-4; 7 bases map to TRBD1. The germline gives CDR1 KGHSH, CDR2 LQKENI. The CDR3 covers 14 residues. J was trimmed by 8 bases and V by 4 bases; bases with no gene match: 7. CDR3 amino acids: CASSQGAQGEKLFF. The CDR3 bases are TGTGCCAGCTCACAGGGGGCGCAAGGGGAAAAACTGTTTTTT.

This rearrangement joins TRBV29-1 to TRBJ2-1; tentatively, D is TRBD2 (8 bases). The CDR3 loop spans 15 amino acids. Germline V gene data show CDR1 as SQVTM and CDR2 as ANQGSEA. Trimming left V 8 bases short and J 4 bases short, with 21 bases between. CDR3 sequence reads: CSILKRGTAYNEQFF. CDR3 in DNA: TGCAGCATATTGAAGCGGGGGACAGCGTACAATGAGCAGTTCTTC.

This chain links TRBV5-4 with TRBJ1-4, with D hard to call. Germline V lookup: CDR1 SGHNT, CDR2 YYREEE (reference sequence). The CDR3 has 14 amino acids. V was trimmed by 4 bases and J by 8 bases, leaving 15 bases between them. CDR3 amino acids: CASSQDPTEEKLFF. In nucleotides, the CDR3 is TGTGCCAGCAGCCAAGACCCCACAGAGGAAAAACTGTTTTTT. The full variable domain, its missing parts supplied by reference TRBV5-4 and TRBJ1-4, is ETGVTQSPTHLIKTRGQQVTLRCSSQSGHNTVSWYQQALGQGPQFIFQYYREEENGRGNFPPRFSGLQFPNYSSELNVNALELDDSALYLCASSQDPTEEKLFFGSGTQLSVL.

The rearrangement joins TRBV25-1 to TRBJ1-2, with 7 positions matching TRBD1. Germline assignment: CDR1 MGHDK and CDR2 SYGVNS. The CDR3 is 16 amino acids. V trimming: 1 base; J trimming: 4 bases; junction bases outside the gene matches: 9. The DNA for the CDR3 is TGTGCCAGCAGTGAATGGGGCTCTGACAGGGTCTATGGCTACACCTTC. Its protein product is CASSEWGSDRVYGYTF.

This chain connects TRBV5-1 to TRBJ2-1, with 14 bases lining up with TRBD2. The CDR3 has 19 amino acids. Losses at the gene ends were 0 bases for V and 4 bases for J; bases not matched to a gene: 9. Germline CDR1 SGHRS, CDR2 YFSETQ. The CDR3 protein is CASSLEGLAGGRPYNEQFF. In DNA form, the CDR3 reads TGCGCCAGCAGCTTGGAAGGACTAGCGGGGGGCCGCCCATACAATGAGCAGTTCTTC.

This clone occurred once. This sample also contains other DNA sequences that code for the same CDR3. The rearrangement uses TRBV5-4 and TRBJ2-1, with D perhaps matching TRBD2 (5 bases). V lost 6 bases and J 0 bases, leaving 10 bases between the germline ends. The CDR3 has 14 residues. Germline values: CDR1 SGHNT, CDR2 YYREEE (reference sequence). The CDR3 nucleotides read TGTGCCAGCACAAGGGAGAGCTCCTACAATGAGCAGTTCTTC. It yields the protein CASTRESSYNEQFF.

This clone was found many times. The chain employs TRBV5-1 and TRBJ2-7; D gene ambiguous. CDR1 and CDR2 (germline): SGHRS, YFSETQ. V dropped 7 bases and J dropped 1 base, with 12 bases sitting between them. This CDR3 comprises 13 residues. The CDR3 sequence is CASGQTLSYEQYF. Written as DNA, the CDR3 is TGCGCCAGCGGGCAGACCCTTTCCTACGAGCAGTACTTC.

The chain uses TRBV4-1 and TRBJ1-1; 8 nucleotides match TRBD1. V was pared by 4 bases and J by 4 bases, with 5 bases of the junction left unmatched. The CDR3 consists of 14 residues. CDR1 MGHRA and CDR2 YSYEKL come from the germline V gene. This chain's CDR3 is CASSPGQGGTEAFF. The CDR3 DNA reads TGCGCCAGCAGCCCCGGACAGGGTGGCACTGAAGCTTTCTTT.

The chain uses TRBV6-5 and TRBJ1-5; 8 bases are shared with TRBD1. The CDR3 loop spans 14 amino acids. The trim removed 6 bases at V and 4 bases at J, leaving 5 bases unmatched. Germline V gene data show CDR1 as MNHEY and CDR2 as SVGAGI. CDR3: CASRIRQGNQPQHF. The CDR3 bases are TGTGCCAGCAGGATTAGACAGGGGAATCAGCCCCAGCATTTT.

CDR3 DNA: TGTGCCATCAGTGATCCCGGGACAGGGGGTAGTAATTCACCCCTCCACTTT. Amino acids: CAISDPGTGGSNSPLHF. The chain uses TRBV10-3 and TRBJ1-6, with TRBD1 matching over 11 bases. The CDR3 loop spans 17 amino acids. The germline V gene encodes CDR1 ENHRY and CDR2 SYGVKD. V lost 3 bases, J lost 6 bases, and 7 bases stayed unmatched.

This clone has only one observation. The V gene is TRBV29-1, the J gene TRBJ1-4; 7 bases fit TRBD1. V gave up 6 bases and J gave up 6 bases; unmatched junction bases: 7. From germline, CDR1 is SQVTM and CDR2 ANQGSEA. The length of the CDR3 is 13 residues. This CDR3 is CSVTGTDYEKLFF. In DNA form, the CDR3 reads TGCAGCGTAACCGGGACAGACTATGAAAAACTGTTTTTT.

The V call is TRBV15, the J call TRBJ2-3, with TRBD2 identical over 14 bases. The V segment lost 3 bases and the J segment 6 bases; nucleotides outside the gene matches: 2. From germline, CDR1 is LNHNV and CDR2 YYDKDF (reference sequence). There are 15 residues in the CDR3. The CDR3 bases are TGTGCCACCAGCAGGACTAGCGGGGGGGCGGATACGCAGTATTTT. Translating it yields CATSRTSGGADTQYF.

The genes are TRBV11-3 and TRBJ1-1; D is perhaps TRBD1 (6 bases). Germline V gene lookup returns CDR1 SGHNT and CDR2 YENEEA. V dropped 5 bases and J dropped 7 bases, with 14 bases sitting between them. CDR3 length: 13 amino acids. CDR3 sequence (DNA): TGTGCCAGCAGCCGACGACAGGACGGTGAAGCTTTCTTT. Protein product: CASSRRQDGEAFF. Variable domain in full (rest from reference TRBV11-3 and TRBJ1-1): EAGVVQSPRYKIIEKKQPVAFWCNPISGHNTLYWYLQNLGQGPELLIRYENEEAVDDSQLPKDRFSAERLKGVDSTLKIQPAELGDSAVYLCASSRRQDGEAFFGQGTRLTVV.

The CDR3 loop is CASSVAPAGYNLIGTEAFF. The DNA for the CDR3 is TGTGCCAGCAGCGTAGCTCCGGCAGGATACAATTTGATAGGCACTGAAGCTTTCTTT. The chain joins TRBV9 to TRBJ1-1; D is undetermined. The CDR3 length is 19 residues. Germline assignment: CDR1 SGDLS and CDR2 YYNGEE. V lost 0 bases and J 4 bases, leaving 25 bases between the germline ends.

V usage is TRBV12-1 and J usage is TRBJ2-3; no check of the table's D call, TRBD2, against the DNA was made. TRBV12-1 represents a pseudogene. This CDR3 is 13 amino acids long. CDR3 residues: CASSQRSTDTQYF. For the CDR3, the DNA is TGTGCCAGCAGTCAACGGAGCACAGATACGCAGTATTTT.

CDR3 DNA sequence: TGTGCCTGGAGTGTACTGGGACAAGTCCTCTATGGCTACACCTTC. It translates to CAWSVLGQVLYGYTF. The chain combines TRBV30 with TRBJ1-2, with D maybe TRBD1 (6 bases). The CDR3 totals 15 residues. V was cut by 0 bases and J by 4 bases, with 15 bases left in between. The germline CDR1 and CDR2 sequences are GTSNPN and SVGIG (reference sequence).

V and J are TRBV29-1 and TRBJ2-7, with TRBD1 matching 8 bases. The germline V gene encodes CDR1 SQVTM and CDR2 ANQGSEA. This CDR3 is built from 13 residues. V lost 1 base to trimming and J lost 4 bases; unmatched junction nucleotides: 3. CDR3 loop: CSVEGQGKYEQYF. CDR3 DNA: TGCAGCGTTGAAGGACAGGGGAAGTACGAGCAGTACTTC.